The 16 T cell receptor beta chains below all came from one sample that was sequenced in a study of T cells in Graves' hyperthyroidism and ophthalmopathy (dated by TCRdb to between 2018 and 2020). The protocol used for the library was multiplex PCR. Sequenced on an Illumina HiSeq 2000. Amplification of TCR beta CDR3 regions was carried out from RNA transcripts. For the first round of RT-PCR on the TCR CDR3, the HTBI primer set was used together with the Qiagen OneStep RT-PCR kit. The public reads were run again by TCRdb, first through fastp at Q25 and then through MiXCR, and only productive beta chains were kept. Each CDR3 protein appears once, grouped with its most common genes and DNA. Recorded for this sample are hundreds of thousands of distinct CDR3 sequences; 30% to 40% of them occurred a single time. Of the sample, around 29% is held by the ten largest clones. The specimen sequenced was blood. The receptors shown here come from a woman aged 40 to 50 with Graves' hyperthyroidism.

CDR3: CSVGAGGHEQYF. As DNA, the CDR3 is TGCAGCGTTGGGGCAGGGGGCCACGAGCAGTACTTC. The V call is TRBV29-1, the J call TRBJ2-7; 8 bases are a match to TRBD1. Per the germline V gene, CDR1 is SQVTM and CDR2 is ANQGSEA. The junction had 4 bases not matched to a gene; V was cut back by 4 bases and J by 5 bases. This CDR3 is built from 12 residues.

In nucleotides, the CDR3 is TGTGCCAGCAGCTTAGTTGGGACAAACGAGCAGTACTTC. Amino acids: CASSLVGTNEQYF. The rearrangement joins TRBV7-9 to TRBJ2-7; tentatively, D is TRBD1 (6 bases). This CDR3 region has 13 residues. Germline assignment: CDR1 SEHNR and CDR2 FQNEAQ (reference sequence). The germline V and J ends were trimmed by 1 base and 5 bases, with 9 bases remaining between them.

The chain uses TRBV4-1 and TRBJ1-1; TRBD1 might be the D (6 bases). The CDR3 is 15 residues long. V lost 0 bases and J lost 2, with 10 bases in between. CDR1 MGHRA and CDR2 YSYEKL come from the germline V gene. In DNA, the CDR3 is TGCGCCAGCAGCCAAGAAGGGGGGACCAACACTGAAGCTTTCTTT. Protein: CASSQEGGTNTEAFF.

This clonotype was seen only a few times. This chain links TRBV2 with TRBJ2-5; 8 positions match TRBD2. The DNA end favors TRBJ2-1, so the J call may be wrong. The CDR3 is 13 residues long. Germline assignment: CDR1 SNHLY and CDR2 FYNNEI. As DNA, the CDR3 is TGTGCCAGCATTGGCGGGGGGTTGAGTGAGCAGTTCTTC. Its translation: CASIGGGLSEQFF.

This clonotype has just a few counts. The genes are TRBV28 and TRBJ1-2, with no clear D. The V and J ends lost 2 bases and 7 bases respectively, with 11 bases between them. The germline V gene encodes CDR1 MDHEN and CDR2 SYDVKM. This CDR3 has 13 amino acids. The CDR3 DNA reads TGTGCCAGCAGTTTAAGGGCAGAGAGTGGCTACACCTTC. Protein: CASSLRAESGYTF.

The rearrangement joins TRBV19 to TRBJ2-7; D is ambiguous. CDR3 length: 14 residues. Germline values: CDR1 LNHDA, CDR2 SQIVND (reference sequence). Trimming pared 7 bases from V and 0 bases from J, leaving 13 bases between. The CDR3 spells CASTSTGSSYEQYF. The CDR3 DNA is TGTGCCAGTACCTCGACTGGCAGCTCCTACGAGCAGTACTTC.

The V gene is TRBV7-8, the J gene TRBJ2-7; 13 bases map to TRBD2. The CDR3 length is 15 residues. V lost 6 bases, J lost 4 bases, and 6 bases stayed unmatched. CDR1 SGHVS and CDR2 FQNEAQ come from the germline V gene. The DNA of the CDR3 is TGTGCCAGCAGGCTCCGGACTAGCGGGAGATACGAGCAGTACTTC. Its translation is CASRLRTSGRYEQYF.

On this clonotype itself: The CDR3 end shows no conserved phenylalanine or tryptophan, and so a read error is likely. The V gene is TRBV7-8, the J gene TRBJ2-7; TRBD2 agrees at 9 bases. The CDR3 has 15 residues. The germline V gene has CDR1 SGHVS and CDR2 FQNEAQ. Trimming at V came to 5 bases and at J to 5 bases, leaving 10 bases not matched to a gene. The CDR3 sequence: CASSQVPAGGDEQYL. As DNA, the CDR3 is TGTGCCAGCAGCCAAGTTCCAGCGGGAGGCGACGAGCAGTACCTC.

As concerns this clonotype: A much larger clonotype is one base distant, so this may be a read error. The chain employs TRBV7-9 and TRBJ1-2, with 7 bases lining up with TRBD1. J lost 8 bases, V lost 6 bases, and 15 bases had no gene match. This CDR3 region has 15 residues. Germline values: CDR1 SEHNR, CDR2 FQNEAQ (reference sequence). CDR3 region: CASSYGDWAGGGYTF. CDR3 DNA sequence: TGTGCCAGCAGTTATGGGGACTGGGCAGGGGGAGGCTACACCTTC. The entire variable domain, with the rest obtained from reference TRBV7-9 and TRBJ1-2, is as follows: DTGVSQNPRHKITKRGQNVTFRCDPISEHNRLYWYRQTLGQGPEFLTYFQNEAQLEKSRLLSDRFSAERPKGSFSTLEIQRTEQGDSAMYLCASSYGDWAGGGYTFGSGTRLTVV.

As for this clonotype: A clone one base away is much larger, so this may be a read error. The CDR3 coding sequence is TGTGCCAGCAGCCAAGAGGGACTACTCTACGAGCAGTGCTTC. Translating it yields CASSQEGLLYEQCF. The rearrangement links TRBV7-9 to TRBJ2-7; 7 bases match TRBD2. Germline loops: CDR1 SEHNR, CDR2 FQNEAQ (reference sequence). CDR3 length: 14 residues.

The gene calls are TRBV2 and TRBJ1-4; no definite D call. Germline V CDR1 and CDR2: SNHLY, FYNNEI. The V and J ends lost 5 bases and 4 bases respectively, with 14 bases between them. The CDR3 length is 15 residues. This CDR3 reads CASSLSGVNNEKLFF. The DNA for the CDR3 is TGTGCCAGCAGTCTGTCCGGAGTTAATAATGAAAAACTGTTTTTT. Using reference TRBV2 and TRBJ1-4 for the parts outside the CDR3, the full variable domain is EPEVTQTPSHQVTQMGQEVILRCVPISNHLYFYWYRQILGQKVEFLVSFYNNEISEKSEIFDDQFSVERPDGSNFTLKIRSTKLEDSAMYFCASSLSGVNNEKLFFGSGTQLSVL.

Regarding this clonotype: A junction boundary mismatches the germline segment, possibly from a read error. This chain connects TRBV7-2 to TRBJ2-3; D possibly corresponds to TRBD1 (5 bases). Germline assignment: CDR1 SGHTA and CDR2 FQGNSA. This CDR3 region has 14 residues. CDR3 DNA sequence: TGTGCCAGCAGCCAAGAATTCTCGACAGATGCGCAGTATTTT. Protein product: CASSQEFSTDAQYF.

A word on this clonotype: This may arise from a read error, as a much more abundant clone is one base away. The chain combines TRBV12-3 or TRBV12-4 with TRBJ1-1; tentative D call: TRBD1 (6 bases). This CDR3 is 15 amino acids long. The CDR3 sequence: CASTLGGGVNAEAFF. The DNA for the CDR3 is TGTGCCAGCACGTTAGGGGGGGGTGTGAACGCTGAAGCTTTCTTT.

The chain carries TRBV6-1 and TRBJ1-4; 9 nucleotides align to TRBD1. J gave up 6 bases and V 8 bases, and 10 bases lay outside the gene matches. The CDR3 runs to 15 residues. CDR1 is MNHNS and CDR2 is SASEGT in the germline V gene. The CDR3, as DNA: TGTGCCAGCTATCCGGGACAGGGTCTGGATGAAAAACTGTTTTTT. It translates to CASYPGQGLDEKLFF.

This clonotype was found a few times. This chain links TRBV12-3 or TRBV12-4 with TRBJ1-1; D remains ambiguous. CDR3 length equals 10 residues. Trimming removed 2 bases at V and 9 bases at J, with 4 bases between. The CDR3 loop reads CASSLKKAFF. CDR3 DNA sequence: TGTGCCAGCAGTTTAAAGAAAGCTTTCTTT.

In its sample, this clonotype was seen many times. V and J are TRBV6-6 and TRBJ1-5, with D unclear. The CDR3 loop spans 13 amino acids. V lost 2 bases to trimming and J lost 6 bases, with 8 bases between them. Per germline, CDR1 MNHNY and CDR2 SVGAGI (reference sequence). CDR3 in amino acids: CASSYLAGQPQHF. In DNA form, the CDR3 reads TGTGCCAGCAGTTACCTGGCCGGTCAGCCCCAGCATTTT.